These 23 T cell receptor beta chains share one sample of origin, sequenced in a study of blood T cell repertoires in COVID-19. Data came from immunoSEQ multiplex PCR; TCRdb stores just in-frame clones and leaves some out. The sample lists some 180,000 clones, over 80% occurring once. Sequencing was done on a sample of peripheral blood. All receptors come from a woman aged 55-69 years with COVID-19, enrolled during active disease.

This chain links TRBV28 with TRBJ1-6; D perhaps matches TRBD1 (6 bases). CDR1 and CDR2 from the germline V gene are MDHEN and SYDVKM. V was shortened by 7 bases and J by 7 bases, with 11 bases between the two germline ends. The CDR3 is made up of 13 amino acids. Here the CDR3 reads CASTDRPNSPLHF. The CDR3 DNA follows: TGTGCCAGCACCGACAGGCCAAATTCACCCCTCCACTTT. Drawing the rest from reference TRBV28 and TRBJ1-6, the complete variable domain is DVKVTQSSRYLVKRTGEKVFLECVQDMDHENMFWYRQDPGLGLRLIYFSYDVKMKEKGDIPEGYSVSREKKERFSLILESASTNQTSMYLCASTDRPNSPLHFGNGTRLTVT.

The genes are TRBV5-4 and TRBJ2-7; perhaps TRBD1 as D (5 bases). This CDR3 is built from 12 residues. Germline assignment: CDR1 SGHNT and CDR2 YYREEE (reference sequence). V was trimmed by 2 bases and J by 4 bases, leaving 7 bases between them. The CDR3 loop reads CASSFQGYEQYF. In DNA form, the CDR3 reads TGTGCCAGCAGCTTCCAGGGTTACGAGCAGTACTTC.

The J gene is TRBJ2-5, the V gene TRBV6-5, with D possibly matching TRBD2 (5 bases). The CDR3 contains 15 residues. CDR1 is MNHEY and CDR2 is SVGAGI in the germline V gene. The ends were cut back, 6 bases at V and 4 bases at J, with 18 bases in the middle. This CDR3 reads CASRVSLGIGETQYF. CDR3 nucleotide sequence: TGTGCCAGCAGAGTCTCACTAGGGATCGGAGAGACCCAGTACTTC.

In its sample, this clone was seen once. V usage is TRBV5-1 and J usage is TRBJ2-3; D possibly corresponds to TRBD1 (6 bases). Trimming removed 0 bases at V and 9 bases at J, with 23 bases between. Germline V lookup: CDR1 SGHRS, CDR2 YFSETQ. The CDR3 is made up of 17 amino acids. CDR3 in amino acids: CASSLEFTRIRQGTQYF. The CDR3 coding sequence is TGCGCCAGCAGCTTGGAATTCACCAGGATCCGGCAGGGGACGCAGTATTTT.

The chain employs TRBV2 and TRBJ2-3; TRBD2 might be the D (5 bases). CDR1 is SNHLY, CDR2 FYNNEI, per germline. V was cut by 6 bases and J by 3 bases, with 13 bases left in between. The CDR3 has 14 residues. CDR3 sequence reads: CASRASSGTDTQYF. The CDR3 DNA reads as TGTGCCAGCAGAGCCTCGTCGGGGACAGATACGCAGTATTTT.

J is TRBJ1-4 and V is TRBV28; D is undetermined. With 6 bases removed from V and 0 bases from J, the gap between germline ends came to 8 bases. Germline V lookup: CDR1 MDHEN, CDR2 SYDVKM. This CDR3 has 14 amino acids. The CDR3 DNA reads TGTGCCAGCAGAACTCTAACAACTAATGAAAAACTGTTTTTT. Its translation is CASRTLTTNEKLFF. The full variable domain, in which reference TRBV28 and TRBJ1-4 provide the parts outside the CDR3, is DVKVTQSSRYLVKRTGEKVFLECVQDMDHENMFWYRQDPGLGLRLIYFSYDVKMKEKGDIPEGYSVSREKKERFSLILESASTNQTSMYLCASRTLTTNEKLFFGSGTQLSVL.

The chain combines TRBV28 with TRBJ2-2; D perhaps matches TRBD2 (5 bases). Trimming took off 3 bases at V and 1 base at J, with 12 bases between the two ends. The CDR3 is 16 residues long. The germline gives CDR1 MDHEN, CDR2 SYDVKM. The CDR3 DNA reads as TGTGCCAGCAGTTTCCATTCCGGGGAGAACACCGGGGAGCTGTTTTTT. Translated, it gives CASSFHSGENTGELFF.

The chain uses TRBV19 and TRBJ1-2; D gene unclear. V lost 0 bases and J 4 bases, leaving 12 bases between the germline ends. This CDR3 is 15 amino acids long. Germline V lookup: CDR1 LNHDA, CDR2 SQIVND (reference sequence). CDR3 bases: TGTGCCAGTAGTATAGATCGAGGGAGCGGCTATGGCTACACCTTC. Protein product: CASSIDRGSGYGYTF.

The chain uses TRBV28 and TRBJ1-2; 9 nucleotides align to TRBD1. Germline V lookup: CDR1 MDHEN, CDR2 SYDVKM. There are 19 residues in the CDR3. V lost 7 bases and J lost 7; bases outside the gene matches: 25. This CDR3 reads CASKQGGQGTKAAEFGYTF. As DNA, the CDR3 is TGTGCCAGCAAACAAGGGGGACAGGGTACTAAGGCGGCGGAGTTTGGCTACACCTTC.

The J gene is TRBJ2-5, the V gene TRBV7-9, with D possibly TRBD1 on 6 matching bases. Germline V gives CDR1 SEHNR, CDR2 FQNEAQ (reference sequence). Trimming shortened V by 1 base and J by 7 bases, and 13 bases separated the two germline ends. The CDR3 sequence is 14 residues long. The CDR3 DNA reads as TGTGCCAGCAGCTTAGTACAGGGACGCGCGACCCAGTACTTC. Residues: CASSLVQGRATQYF.

The CDR3 protein is CASSLGVGPDRAYTDTQYF. The CDR3 DNA sequence: TGTGCCAGCAGTTTAGGGGTAGGACCAGACAGAGCTTACACAGATACGCAGTATTTT. The V gene is TRBV28, the J gene TRBJ2-3; perhaps TRBD1 as D (5 bases). The length of the CDR3 is 19 residues. The germline V gene has CDR1 MDHEN and CDR2 SYDVKM. Trimming left V 2 bases short and J 2 bases short, with 23 bases between.

The genes are TRBV30 and TRBJ1-6; D is uncertain. Trimming removed 1 base from V and 10 bases from J, with 14 bases in between. CDR1 is GTSNPN, CDR2 SVGIG, per germline (reference sequence). CDR3 length: 14 amino acids. DNA of the CDR3: TGTGCCTGGAGTGAAAATTCCCGGGTGTCACCCCTCCACTTT. It translates to CAWSENSRVSPLHF.

This clone came up a few times. This sequence joins TRBV6-5 and TRBJ2-7; D is uncertain. This CDR3 is 13 amino acids long. CDR1 is MNHEY, CDR2 SVGAGI, per germline. Trimming stripped 6 bases from V and 0 bases from J, with 9 bases between. This CDR3 is CASSATGSYEQYF. The DNA for the CDR3 is TGTGCCAGCAGCGCGACTGGCTCCTACGAGCAGTACTTC.

The V gene is TRBV7-2, the J gene TRBJ2-3; D perhaps matches TRBD2 (5 bases). The germline gives CDR1 SGHTA, CDR2 FQGNSA. V was trimmed by 2 bases and J by 0 bases, leaving 9 bases between them. The CDR3 loop spans 15 amino acids. The DNA for the CDR3 is TGTGCCAGCAGCTTAACGAGGGCTAGCACAGATACGCAGTATTTT. Translating it yields CASSLTRASTDTQYF.

The CDR3 DNA reads as TGTGCCAGCAGCTTAGGGGGACTAGCGGGAGTTGATACGCAGTATTTT. Protein product: CASSLGGLAGVDTQYF. J is TRBJ2-3 and V is TRBV11-2; 14 nucleotides line up with TRBD2. Germline CDR1 is SGHAT and CDR2 is FQNNGV. The CDR3 consists of 16 residues. V was clipped by 1 base and J by 6 bases; unmatched bases: 3.

The V call is TRBV28, the J call TRBJ2-1; 7 positions match TRBD2. CDR1 MDHEN and CDR2 SYDVKM come from the germline V gene. This CDR3 region has 14 residues. V shed 5 bases, J shed 6 bases, and the junction held 7 bases outside the gene matches. The CDR3 spells CASSHSGIGNEQFF. The CDR3 nucleotides read TGTGCCAGCAGTCACAGCGGGATTGGCAATGAGCAGTTCTTC.

Only one count was recorded for this clone. V is TRBV7-3 and J is TRBJ1-1, with 7 bases matching TRBD1. Germline values: CDR1 SGHTA, CDR2 FQGTGA. This CDR3 is built from 19 residues. V dropped 3 bases and J dropped 0; count of bases not matched to a gene: 16. CDR3 nucleotide sequence: TGTGCCAGCAGCTTTTTACCCATGCCGGGACAGATTATGAACACTGAAGCTTTCTTT. As protein: CASSFLPMPGQIMNTEAFF.

The genes are TRBV3-1 (or the pseudogene TRBV3-2) and TRBJ2-5, with 10 bases that match TRBD2. Germline V gene sequence: CDR1 LGHDT, CDR2 YNNKEL (reference sequence). There are 15 residues in the CDR3. Trimming took 4 bases from V and 1 from J; bases not matched to a gene: 3. In DNA, the CDR3 is TGTGCCAGCAGCCGGGCTAGCGGGGGCCAAGAGACCCAGTACTTC. Translation: CASSRASGGQETQYF.

The rearrangement joins TRBV9 to TRBJ1-3; D is possibly TRBD1 (6 bases). V was cut by 4 bases and J by 2 bases, with 13 bases left in between. Per germline, CDR1 SGDLS and CDR2 YYNGEE. This CDR3 spans 15 amino acids. As DNA, the CDR3 is TGTGCCAGCAGCTCCCCGACAGGCCCTGGAAACACCATATATTTT. It codes for CASSSPTGPGNTIYF.

This rearrangement joins TRBV11-1 to TRBJ1-1; perhaps TRBD1 as D (6 bases). CDR1 and CDR2 (germline): SGHAT, FQDESV (reference sequence). Trimming took off 5 bases at V and 8 bases at J, with 12 bases between the two ends. The CDR3 loop spans 12 amino acids. CDR3 protein: CASSRGGLEAFF. CDR3 nucleotide sequence: TGTGCCAGCAGCCGAGGGGGTCTGGAAGCTTTCTTT.

V usage is TRBV29-1 and J usage is TRBJ2-2, with 7 nucleotides matching TRBD2. Per the germline V gene, CDR1 is SQVTM and CDR2 is ANQGSEA. The CDR3 is made up of 15 amino acids. After removal of 4 bases from V and 0 bases from J, the junction contained 5 bases not matched to a gene. The CDR3 sequence is CSVVVAGANTGELFF. The CDR3, as DNA: TGCAGCGTTGTCGTTGCGGGAGCGAACACCGGGGAGCTGTTTTTT.

This clone was found once. The chain links TRBV7-9 to TRBJ2-7; TRBD2 aligns across 10 bases. The CDR3 loop spans 13 amino acids. J gave up 5 bases and V 3 bases, and 1 base lay outside the gene matches. Germline V gene data show CDR1 as SEHNR and CDR2 as FQNEAQ (reference sequence). Here the CDR3 reads CASSFTSGDEQYF. Written as DNA, the CDR3 is TGTGCCAGCAGCTTCACTAGCGGGGACGAGCAGTACTTC.

V and J are TRBV28 and TRBJ1-5; 8 bases are a match to TRBD1. The CDR3 is made up of 15 amino acids. The V segment lost 6 bases and the J segment 2 bases; nucleotides outside the gene matches: 6. From germline, CDR1 is MDHEN and CDR2 SYDVKM. CDR3 in amino acids: CASSHGQGGNQPQHF. Here the CDR3 DNA reads TGTGCCAGCAGCCATGGACAGGGCGGCAATCAGCCCCAGCATTTT.